Each of the 11 T cell receptor beta chains below was sequenced from the same sample in a study of read filtering for tumor transcriptome and immune sequencing. From approximately 430 ng of RNA, a library with molecular barcoded alpha/delta and beta/gamma adaptors was made. TCRdb processed the reads anew with MiXCR; each CDR3 protein has one entry. The sample lists some 38,000 distinct CDR3 sequences, 14% occurring once. The sequenced material came from a population of CD138-negative cells sorted from bone marrow. These receptors all come from a donor at least 40 years old with multiple myeloma.

Comments on this clonotype: A much bigger clone sits one base away, suggesting this may be a read error. The chain joins TRBV11-2 to TRBJ2-5, with TRBD2 as a possible D gene (7 bases). This CDR3 comprises 12 residues. Germline V CDR1 and CDR2: SGHAT, FQNNGV. The CDR3: CASKMGGQTQCF. The CDR3 DNA reads as TGTGCCAGCAAGATGGGGGGGCAGACCCAGTGCTTC. Using reference TRBV11-2 and TRBJ2-5 for the parts outside the CDR3, the full variable domain is EAGVAQSPRYKIIEKRQSVAFWCNPISGHATLYWYQQILGQGPKLLIQFQNNGVVDDSQLPKDRFSAERLKGVDSTLKIQPAKLEDSAVYLCASKMGGQTQCFGPGTRLLVL.

Turning to this clonotype: A much larger clone lies a single base off, so this may be a read error. This sequence joins TRBV12-3 or TRBV12-4 and TRBJ1-4, with a tentative D call TRBD1 (5 bases). The ends were cut back, 5 bases at V and 6 bases at J, with 13 bases in the middle. The CDR3 is made up of 14 amino acids. CDR3 protein: CASSQEGRDEKLFF. The CDR3, as DNA: TGTGCCAGCAGTCAAGAGGGCAGGGATGAAAAACTGTTTTTT.

This clonotype showed up many times. CDR3 DNA: TGTGCCAGCAGTCCGGGACAGGGGAAAGGGGGAGATCAGCCCCAGCATTTT. Translating it yields CASSPGQGKGGDQPQHF. The chain recombines TRBV12-3 or TRBV12-4 with TRBJ1-5, with 10 bases lining up with TRBD1. Trimming at V came to 5 bases and at J to 5 bases, leaving 12 bases not matched to a gene. The CDR3 length is 17 residues.

This clonotype was observed at least ten times. The J gene is TRBJ1-2, the V gene TRBV6-1, with unresolved D. Germline CDR1 MNHNS, CDR2 SASEGT. CDR3 size: 12 residues. Trimming removed 1 base at V and 8 bases at J, with 8 bases between. CDR3 amino acids: CASSEGLLGYTF. The CDR3 region has the DNA TGTGCCAGCAGTGAAGGACTTCTGGGCTACACCTTC.

There are many counts of this clonotype. This rearrangement joins TRBV5-1 to TRBJ2-2; no firm D call. Trimming took off 4 bases at V and 4 bases at J, with 5 bases between the two ends. This CDR3 has 12 amino acids. Per germline, CDR1 SGHRS and CDR2 YFSETQ. This CDR3 is CASSIGTGELFF. The CDR3, as DNA: TGCGCCAGCAGCATCGGCACCGGGGAGCTGTTTTTT.

CDR3 coding DNA: TGTGCCAGCAGCTTAGGGGCGAAAGGCCAGAATGAGCAGTTCTTC. As protein: CASSLGAKGQNEQFF. V and J are TRBV11-2 and TRBJ2-1; D unclear. The CDR3 is 15 amino acids. The germline V and J ends were trimmed by 1 base and 7 bases, with 14 bases remaining between them. Per the germline V gene, CDR1 is SGHAT and CDR2 is FQNNGV.

The chain is built from TRBV11-2 and TRBJ2-7; D is possibly TRBD2 (6 bases). The V gene's germline CDR1 is SGHAT and CDR2 FQNNGV. CDR3 length: 16 residues. V was shortened by 0 bases and J by 0 bases, with 12 bases between the two germline ends. The DNA for the CDR3 is TGTGCCAGCAGCTTAGACCTACTAGCACACTCCTACGAGCAGTACTTC. Amino acid sequence: CASSLDLLAHSYEQYF.

This clonotype was counted ten times or more. The V and J genes are TRBV5-1 and TRBJ2-7; D is uncertain. Trimming stripped 2 bases from V and 3 bases from J, with 12 bases between. The CDR3 spans 14 residues. Looked up from germline, CDR1 is SGHRS and CDR2 is YFSETQ. CDR3 protein: CASSLNLQDYEQYF. As DNA, the CDR3 is TGCGCCAGCAGCTTAAATTTGCAGGACTACGAGCAGTACTTC. Full variable domain (outside the CDR3, taken from reference TRBV5-1 and TRBJ2-7): KAGVTQTPRYLIKTRGQQVTLSCSPISGHRSVSWYQQTPGQGLQFLFEYFSETQRNKGNFPGRFSGRQFSNSRSEMNVSTLELGDSALYLCASSLNLQDYEQYFGPGTRLTVT.

This clonotype was observed at least ten times. The V and J genes are TRBV7-9 and TRBJ1-1, with D perhaps matching TRBD1 (5 bases). The V end was cut by 5 bases, the J end by 2 bases, with 12 bases between. Germline V gene lookup returns CDR1 SEHNR and CDR2 FQNEAQ (reference sequence). The CDR3 is 14 residues long. The CDR3 loop is CASSEGRANTEAFF. The CDR3 DNA is TGTGCCAGCAGCGAGGGACGGGCTAACACTGAAGCTTTCTTT.

In its sample, this clonotype was seen many times. As DNA, the CDR3 is TGTGCCAGCAGCCAGGTGGGAAATCAGCCCCAGCATTTT. Translating gives CASSQVGNQPQHF. The V gene is TRBV7-9, the J gene TRBJ1-5, with D unresolved. The germline V gene encodes CDR1 SEHNR and CDR2 FQNEAQ (reference sequence). V lost 5 bases to trimming and J lost 4 bases, with 9 bases between them. The CDR3 has 13 residues.

This clonotype was found many times. The chain employs TRBV20-1 and TRBJ2-3, with 10 bases lining up with TRBD2. CDR1 DFQATT and CDR2 SNEGSKA come from the germline V gene (reference sequence). Unmatched junction bases numbered 6, after V lost 6 bases and J lost 3 bases. This CDR3 has 14 amino acids. This CDR3 reads CSAPGLAATDTQYF. CDR3 bases: TGCAGTGCACCTGGACTAGCGGCGACAGATACGCAGTATTTT.